The entry that follows covers one T cell receptor beta chain sequence. These data originate in a study of blood T cell repertoires in COVID-19. Study background: Samples came from the United States, Italy and Spain, spanning acute and convalescent COVID-19. PBMCs, B-cell-depleted T cells, or T cells were the source of the cDNA or gDNA that made up the material.

V was pared by 4 bases and J by 4 bases, with 10 bases between. CDR3 length: 14 amino acids. Germline V CDR1 and CDR2: MDHEN, SYDVKM. Original analysis: Counts of nucleated cells, estimated from reference gene primer amplification, were obtained. Using immunoSEQ multiplex PCR, the repertoire was profiled, and TCRdb retains in-frame clones only, with some absent. V, J and clone size were drawn from that table, and D and trimming were deduced from the DNA. The data hold around 170,000 clones, with 85% to 95% observed a single time. The clonotype was recovered from a man in his forties or fifties with acute or convalescent COVID-19. The sequencing input was peripheral blood. The gene calls are TRBV28 and TRBJ2-2; possibly TRBD2 for D (6 bases). Here the CDR3 reads CASSSGGLTGELFF. CDR3 nucleotide sequence: TGTGCCAGCAGTTCTGGAGGGCTCACCGGGGAGCTGTTTTTT.